These 19 T cell receptor beta chains were sequenced from one sample in a study of CD4+ T cells in melanoma. Sequenced by immunoSEQ multiplex PCR; TCRdb stores in-frame clones only, minus some. The data show 13,000 or so clones, roughly two thirds seen once. The sample consisted of cells from a culture (not recorded whether cultured in vitro). The receptors derive from a human donor with melanoma.

The chain has TRBV11-2 and TRBJ2-3; D is uncertain. V lost 7 bases and J 2 bases, leaving 16 bases between the germline ends. The CDR3 is 15 residues long. Germline CDR1 SGHAT, CDR2 FQNNGV. The CDR3 DNA reads as TGTGCCAGCACCATCAGAGTTCTTTCCACAGATACGCAGTATTTT. Translated, it gives CASTIRVLSTDTQYF.

The chain recombines TRBV5-1 with TRBJ2-5; D tentatively fits TRBD1 or TRBD2 (6 bases each). The germline CDR1 and CDR2 sequences are SGHRS and YFSETQ. Trimming left V 4 bases short and J 0 bases short, with 13 bases between. The CDR3 is made up of 15 amino acids. The CDR3 nucleotides are TGCGCCAGCAGCGTACGCGGGACAAACCAAGAGACCCAGTACTTC. Translated, it gives CASSVRGTNQETQYF.

V usage is TRBV11-2 and J usage is TRBJ2-7; 9 bases line up with TRBD2. V trimming: 0 bases; J trimming: 3 bases; junction bases outside the gene matches: 6. The germline gives CDR1 SGHAT, CDR2 FQNNGV. This CDR3 has 16 amino acids. CDR3 nucleotide sequence: TGTGCCAGCAGCTTAGATGGCATAGCGGGAGTCTACGAGCAGTACTTC. Its protein product is CASSLDGIAGVYEQYF.

This clone came up once. The genes are TRBV5-6 and TRBJ2-7; D might be TRBD1 (5 bases). V was cut by 0 bases and J by 2 bases, with 6 bases left in between. From germline, CDR1 is SGHDT and CDR2 YYEEEE. CDR3 length equals 13 residues. The CDR3 here is CASSLARAYEQYF. The CDR3 DNA sequence: TGTGCCAGCAGCTTGGCCAGGGCCTACGAGCAGTACTTC.

V is TRBV7-9 and J is TRBJ2-1; D call uncertain. The CDR3 runs 13 residues. Germline V gives CDR1 SEHNR, CDR2 FQNEAQ (reference sequence). The germline V and J ends were trimmed by 5 bases and 6 bases, with 11 bases remaining between them. The CDR3 coding sequence is TGTGCCAGCAGCAGAGAAGGTGCCAATGAGCAGTTCTTC. Translated: CASSREGANEQFF.

The genes are TRBV20-1 and TRBJ1-1; D not certain. V lost 3 bases, J lost 7 bases, and 9 bases lay in between. Germline-derived CDR1 and CDR2 are DFQATT and SNEGSKA (reference sequence). The CDR3 sequence is 11 residues long. CDR3 sequence: CSASRSGEAFF. The CDR3 bases are TGCAGTGCTAGCCGGTCGGGTGAAGCTTTCTTT.

CDR3 in DNA: TGTGCCAGCAGTGAAGGGATTGGTTCGGATACGCAGTATTTT. This sequence encodes CASSEGIGSDTQYF. The chain links TRBV6-1 to TRBJ2-3; D remains ambiguous. The CDR3 sequence is 14 residues long. Trimming took 1 base from V and 6 from J, leaving 11 bases between them. Germline V CDR1 and CDR2: MNHNS, SASEGT.

This chain uses TRBV7-6 with TRBJ2-7, with a tentative D call TRBD1 (5 bases). The CDR3 has 15 residues. Trimming shortened V by 0 bases and J by 3 bases, and 12 bases separated the two germline ends. Per the germline V gene, CDR1 is SGHVS and CDR2 is FNYEAQ. The CDR3 DNA sequence: TGTGCCAGCAGCTTAGCGCAAGGGGCCGACTACGAGCAGTACTTC. This sequence encodes CASSLAQGADYEQYF.

This clone was picked up a small number of times. The J gene is TRBJ1-2, the V gene TRBV29-1, with D hard to call. Trimming pared 4 bases from V and 5 bases from J, leaving 2 bases between. CDR1 and CDR2 from the germline V gene are SQVTM and ANQGSEA. CDR3 size: 9 residues. The CDR3 DNA reads TGCAGCGTTGGGTATGGCTACACCTTC. Protein: CSVGYGYTF.

This clone came up a few times. The V gene is TRBV4-1, the J gene TRBJ2-7; TRBD1 is a possible D gene (5 bases). V shed 5 bases and J shed 4 bases, with 21 bases lying between them. This CDR3 has 16 amino acids. In germline, CDR1 is MGHRA, CDR2 YSYEKL. CDR3 in amino acids: CASSLSTGNWHYEQYF. The CDR3 DNA reads as TGCGCCAGCAGCTTGAGTACAGGCAACTGGCATTACGAGCAGTACTTC.

The rearrangement uses TRBV7-9 and TRBJ1-2, with D perhaps TRBD1 (5 bases). The CDR3 loop spans 13 amino acids. CDR1 SEHNR and CDR2 FQNEAQ come from the germline V gene (reference sequence). V was trimmed by 3 bases and J by 9 bases, leaving 14 bases between them. The CDR3 is CASSLDNTLRYTF. In nucleotides, the CDR3 is TGTGCCAGCAGCTTGGACAATACCCTCCGCTACACCTTC.

The chain joins TRBV29-1 to TRBJ1-3, with a possible D match to TRBD1 (5 bases). V gave up 5 bases and J gave up 4 bases, with 6 bases separating them. Germline CDR1 SQVTM, CDR2 ANQGSEA. The CDR3 is 11 amino acids. CDR3 residues: CSVHRGNTIYF. For the CDR3, the DNA is TGCAGCGTTCACAGGGGAAACACCATATATTTT.

This chain links TRBV6-1 with TRBJ1-1; no definite D call. This CDR3 has 14 residues. V lost 6 bases and J lost 2, with 13 bases in between. Per the germline V gene, CDR1 is MNHNS and CDR2 is SASEGT. CDR3 DNA sequence: TGTGCCAGCAGGCCGGGGTCCGGTAACACTGAAGCTTTCTTT. Protein product: CASRPGSGNTEAFF.

The chain has TRBV2 and TRBJ2-5; 9 nucleotides line up with TRBD2. Unmatched junction bases numbered 7, after V lost 4 bases and J lost 4 bases. The CDR3 length is 15 residues. Germline V gene sequence: CDR1 SNHLY, CDR2 FYNNEI. Written as DNA, the CDR3 is TGTGCCAGCAGTGGGGGCGGGGGGGCTTCAGAGACCCAGTACTTC. Protein sequence: CASSGGGGASETQYF.

This chain links TRBV5-1 with TRBJ1-2, with D hard to call. This CDR3 contains 15 residues. V lost 0 bases, J lost 0 bases, and 9 bases lay in between. CDR1 is SGHRS, CDR2 YFSETQ, per germline. CDR3 region: CASSLGGKANYGYTF. The CDR3 coding sequence is TGCGCCAGCAGCTTGGGAGGGAAAGCTAACTATGGCTACACCTTC.

The rearrangement joins TRBV5-1 to TRBJ2-2; 8 bases fit TRBD2. With 0 bases clipped from V and 3 bases from J, the junction kept 1 base outside the gene matches. Germline CDR1 reads SGHRS; CDR2 reads YFSETQ. The CDR3 is 15 residues long. CDR3 loop: CASSLAGGHTGELFF. The CDR3 nucleotides read TGCGCCAGCAGCTTGGCGGGGGGGCACACCGGGGAGCTGTTTTTT.

In this sample, this clone turned up once. The gene calls are TRBV5-6 and TRBJ1-6; D possibly corresponds to TRBD1 (6 bases). The CDR3 runs 14 residues. Germline V gene sequence: CDR1 SGHDT, CDR2 YYEEEE. The V gene lost 4 bases and the J gene lost 11 bases, with 16 bases spanning the gap. CDR3 amino acids: CASSVTGHGAPLHF. The CDR3 DNA sequence: TGTGCCAGCAGCGTTACAGGGCACGGGGCACCCCTCCACTTT. The whole variable domain, filled in from reference TRBV5-6 and TRBJ1-6, reads DAGVTQSPTHLIKTRGQQVTLRCSPKSGHDTVSWYQQALGQGPQFIFQYYEEEERQRGNFPDRFSGHQFPNYSSELNVNALLLGDSALYLCASSVTGHGAPLHFGNGTRLTVT.

The rearrangement joins TRBV5-5 to TRBJ2-5; unclear D gene. The germline V and J ends were trimmed by 4 bases and 5 bases, with 24 bases remaining between them. Germline assignment: CDR1 SGHKS and CDR2 YYEKEE (reference sequence). This CDR3 comprises 17 residues. CDR3 protein: CASSPSSWTQTRETQYF. CDR3 DNA: TGTGCCAGCAGCCCCAGTAGTTGGACCCAGACCCGGGAGACCCAGTACTTC.

This clone turned up a few times. CDR3 in amino acids: CASSLGPGEKLFF. DNA for the CDR3: TGCGCCAGCAGCTTGGGGCCCGGAGAAAAACTGTTTTTT. The chain employs TRBV5-1 and TRBJ1-4; D remains unclear. The V end lost 0 bases, the J end lost 8 bases, and 8 bases lay between the germline ends. Germline lookup yields CDR1 SGHRS and CDR2 YFSETQ. The CDR3 sequence is 13 residues long.